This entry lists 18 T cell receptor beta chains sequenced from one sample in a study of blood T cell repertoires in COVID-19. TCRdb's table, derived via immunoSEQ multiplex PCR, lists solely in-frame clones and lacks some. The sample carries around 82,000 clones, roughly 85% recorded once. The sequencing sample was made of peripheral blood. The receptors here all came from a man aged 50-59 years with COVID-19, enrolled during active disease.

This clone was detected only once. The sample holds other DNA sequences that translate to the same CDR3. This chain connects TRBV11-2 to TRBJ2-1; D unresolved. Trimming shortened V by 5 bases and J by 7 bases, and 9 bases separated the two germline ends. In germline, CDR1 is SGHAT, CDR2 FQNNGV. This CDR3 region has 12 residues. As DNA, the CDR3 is TGTGCCAGCAGCCCCCTGGCTAATGAGCAGTTCTTC. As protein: CASSPLANEQFF.

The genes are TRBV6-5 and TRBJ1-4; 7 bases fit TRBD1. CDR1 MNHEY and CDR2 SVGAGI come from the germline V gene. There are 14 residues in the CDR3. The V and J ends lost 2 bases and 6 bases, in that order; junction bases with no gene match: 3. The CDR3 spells CASSYDRDYEKLFF. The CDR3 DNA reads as TGTGCCAGCAGTTACGACAGGGATTATGAAAAACTGTTTTTT.

CDR3 bases: TGCGCCAGCCGAACGGGGACAGGGGACAACAATGAGCAGTTCTTC. Protein product: CASRTGTGDNNEQFF. The gene calls are TRBV4-3 and TRBJ2-1, with TRBD1 matching 10 bases. This CDR3 has 15 amino acids. CDR1 LGHNA and CDR2 YSLEER come from the germline V gene. V shed 8 bases, J shed 5 bases, and the junction held 9 bases outside the gene matches.

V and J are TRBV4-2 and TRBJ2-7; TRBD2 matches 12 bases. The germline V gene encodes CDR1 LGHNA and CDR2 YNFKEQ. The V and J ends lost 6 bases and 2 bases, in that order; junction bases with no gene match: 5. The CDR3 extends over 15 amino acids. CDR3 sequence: CASRRTSGDPYEQYF. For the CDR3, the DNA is TGTGCCAGCAGAAGGACTAGCGGGGACCCCTACGAGCAGTACTTC.

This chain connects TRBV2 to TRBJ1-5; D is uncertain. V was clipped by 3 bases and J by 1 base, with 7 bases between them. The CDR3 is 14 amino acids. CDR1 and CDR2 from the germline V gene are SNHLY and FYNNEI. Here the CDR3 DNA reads TGTGCCAGCAGTGAGAGGGAGAGCAATCAGCCCCAGCATTTT. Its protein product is CASSERESNQPQHF. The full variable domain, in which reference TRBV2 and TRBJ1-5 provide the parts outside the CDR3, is EPEVTQTPSHQVTQMGQEVILRCVPISNHLYFYWYRQILGQKVEFLVSFYNNEISEKSEIFDDQFSVERPDGSNFTLKIRSTKLEDSAMYFCASSERESNQPQHFGDGTRLSIL.

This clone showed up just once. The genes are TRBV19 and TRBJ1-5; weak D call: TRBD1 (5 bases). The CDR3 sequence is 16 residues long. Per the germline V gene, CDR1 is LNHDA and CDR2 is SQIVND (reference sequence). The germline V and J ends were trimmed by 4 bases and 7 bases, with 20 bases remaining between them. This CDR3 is CASSTPYSAGPQPQHF. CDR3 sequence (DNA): TGTGCCAGTAGTACCCCTTACTCCGCAGGGCCCCAGCCCCAGCATTTT.

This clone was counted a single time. The CDR3 sequence: CASSQDRGGTDTQYF. CDR3 DNA sequence: TGCGCCAGCAGCCAGGACAGGGGTGGTACAGATACGCAGTATTTT. The chain links TRBV4-1 to TRBJ2-3; 9 bases agree with TRBD1. Germline assignment: CDR1 MGHRA and CDR2 YSYEKL. This CDR3 has 15 amino acids. Losses at the gene ends were 3 bases for V and 3 bases for J; bases not matched to a gene: 4.

The CDR3 is CASKVLATQETQYF. The CDR3 DNA reads as TGTGCCAGCAAGGTTCTAGCGACCCAAGAGACCCAGTACTTC. This chain uses TRBV7-2 with TRBJ2-5, with D possibly matching TRBD2 (6 bases). The germline V gene encodes CDR1 SGHTA and CDR2 FQGNSA. Deletions cut 7 bases from V and 1 base from J, with 13 bases between. The CDR3 has 14 amino acids.

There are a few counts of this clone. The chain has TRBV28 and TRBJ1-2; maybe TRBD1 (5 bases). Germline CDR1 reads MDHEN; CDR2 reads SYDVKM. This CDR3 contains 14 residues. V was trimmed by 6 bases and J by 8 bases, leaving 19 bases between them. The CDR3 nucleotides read TGTGCCAGCAGCTCGGGCTACCAGGGAGGAGGCTACACCTTC. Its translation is CASSSGYQGGGYTF.

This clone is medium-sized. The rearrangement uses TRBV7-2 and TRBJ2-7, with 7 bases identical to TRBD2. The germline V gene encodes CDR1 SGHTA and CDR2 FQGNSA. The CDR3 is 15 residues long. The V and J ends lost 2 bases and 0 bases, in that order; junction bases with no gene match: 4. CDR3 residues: CASSLSGGFSYEQYF. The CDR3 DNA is TGTGCCAGCAGCTTATCGGGGGGTTTCTCCTACGAGCAGTACTTC.

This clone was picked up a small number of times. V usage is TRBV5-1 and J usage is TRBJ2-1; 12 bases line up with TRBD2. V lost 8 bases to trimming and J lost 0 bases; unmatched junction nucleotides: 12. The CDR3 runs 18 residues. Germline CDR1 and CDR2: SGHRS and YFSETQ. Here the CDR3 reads CARGERTSGKSSYNEQFF. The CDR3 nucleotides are TGCGCCAGAGGGGAAAGGACTAGCGGGAAGAGCTCCTACAATGAGCAGTTCTTC.

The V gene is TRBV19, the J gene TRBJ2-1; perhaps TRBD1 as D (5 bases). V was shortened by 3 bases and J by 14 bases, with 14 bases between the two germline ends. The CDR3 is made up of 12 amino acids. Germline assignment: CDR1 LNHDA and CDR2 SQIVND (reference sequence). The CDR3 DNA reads TGTGCCAGTAGTATGCCCAGCAGGGTTAAGTTCTTC. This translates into CASSMPSRVKFF. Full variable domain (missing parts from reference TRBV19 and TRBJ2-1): DGGITQSPKYLFRKEGQNVTLSCEQNLNHDAMYWYRQDPGQGLRLIYYSQIVNDFQKGDIAEGYSVSREKKESFPLTVTSAQKNPTAFYLCASSMPSRVKFFGPGTRLTVL.

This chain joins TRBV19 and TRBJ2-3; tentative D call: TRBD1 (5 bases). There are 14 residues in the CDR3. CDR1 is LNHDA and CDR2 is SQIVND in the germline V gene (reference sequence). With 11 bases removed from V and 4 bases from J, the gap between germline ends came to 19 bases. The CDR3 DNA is TGTGCCGGCCCGGTCCCGACAGCGTCAGATACGCAGTATTTT. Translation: CAGPVPTASDTQYF. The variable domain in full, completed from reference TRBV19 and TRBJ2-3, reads DGGITQSPKYLFRKEGQNVTLSCEQNLNHDAMYWYRQDPGQGLRLIYYSQIVNDFQKGDIAEGYSVSREKKESFPLTVTSAQKNPTAFYLCAGPVPTASDTQYFGPGTRLTVL.

CDR3 residues: CASSFAGDTQYF. The CDR3 nucleotides read TGTGCCAGCAGCTTCGCGGGAGATACGCAGTATTTT. The gene calls are TRBV7-9 and TRBJ2-3; a weak D match, TRBD2 (5 bases). Trimming removed 3 bases at V and 5 bases at J, with 6 bases between. The length of the CDR3 is 12 residues. Germline CDR1 SEHNR, CDR2 FQNEAQ (reference sequence). Together with reference TRBV7-9 and TRBJ2-3, the CDR3 gives the full variable domain: DTGVSQNPRHKITKRGQNVTFRCDPISEHNRLYWYRQTLGQGPEFLTYFQNEAQLEKSRLLSDRFSAERPKGSFSTLEIQRTEQGDSAMYLCASSFAGDTQYFGPGTRLTVL.

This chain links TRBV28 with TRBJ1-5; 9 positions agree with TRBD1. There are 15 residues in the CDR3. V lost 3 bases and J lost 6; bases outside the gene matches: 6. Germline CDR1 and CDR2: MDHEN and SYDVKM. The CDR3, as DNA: TGTGCCAGCAGTTTTTCCGGGACAGGGCTTCAGCCCCAGCATTTT. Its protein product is CASSFSGTGLQPQHF.

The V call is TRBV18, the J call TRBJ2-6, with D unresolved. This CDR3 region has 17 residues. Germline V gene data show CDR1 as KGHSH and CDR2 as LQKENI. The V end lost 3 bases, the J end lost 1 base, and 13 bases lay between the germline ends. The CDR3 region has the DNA TGTGCCAGCTCACCCACCGGGTTCCAGTCTGGGGCCAACGTCCTGACTTTC. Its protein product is CASSPTGFQSGANVLTF.

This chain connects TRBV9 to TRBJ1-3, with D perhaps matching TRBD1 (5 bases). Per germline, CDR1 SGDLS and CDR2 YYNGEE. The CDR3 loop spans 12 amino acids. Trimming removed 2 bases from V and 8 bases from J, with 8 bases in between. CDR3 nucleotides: TGTGCCAGCAGCGTTCTAGGGGACACCATATATTTT. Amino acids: CASSVLGDTIYF.

CDR3 sequence reads: CASRDYTWGDTEAFF. As DNA, the CDR3 is TGTGCCAGCAGGGATTACACTTGGGGGGACACTGAAGCTTTCTTT. The rearrangement joins TRBV6-5 to TRBJ1-1, with D perhaps matching TRBD1 (5 bases). Germline loops: CDR1 MNHEY, CDR2 SVGAGI. The CDR3 totals 15 residues. Trimming cost V 6 bases and J 3 bases, with 17 bases left between them.